This T cell receptor beta chain derives from a study of CD8+CD57+ T cells in acquired aplastic anemia. Study-wide background: Sorted CD4+ and CD8+ cells yielded DNA averaging around 3.5 ug. Study-level results: Patients had roughly 31 CD8+ CDR3 sequences in common with controls (the shared set).

Of note for this clonotype: Its cognate antigen is unknown.

The V and J ends lost 3 bases and 3 bases respectively, with 9 bases between them. CDR3 length equals 14 residues. The V gene's germline CDR1 is LNHNV and CDR2 YYDKDF (reference sequence). The patients chosen for sequencing had shown expansion of CD8+CD57+ cells (detected by flow cytometry). The template used for profiling TCR beta VDJ and CDR3 was genomic DNA. One entry per CDR3 protein results from TCRdb running MiXCR on the reads. Of about 250,000 distinct CDR3 sequences detected, around half appear once; the ten largest clones hold less than 9%. The V call is TRBV15, the J call TRBJ1-5; unclear D gene. Sequenced sample: sorted CD4+, CD8+, or CD8+CD57+ T cells (not recorded which) from PBMCs. This clonotype was obtained from a human donor with aplastic anemia. The CDR3 DNA is TGTGCCACCAGCAGCCTTGGGGACAATCAGCCCCAGCATTTT. Protein sequence: CATSSLGDNQPQHF.